These T cell receptor beta chains were read from a single sample in a study of T cell repertoires in cytomegalovirus infection. The antigens these receptors bind are not known. TCRdb recomputed calls from the reads with MiXCR, one row per CDR3 protein. The table has around 800,000 distinct CDR3 sequences, 32% seen once. The sequences come from cultured CD8+ T cells from PBMCs, collected from culture after CMV antigen stimulation. Receptors were obtained from a human donor in good health (CMV status not recorded). Some clones in this sample may be carry-over from other donors' samples. Both conserved end residues are part of each CDR3. A D gene is named only where the DNA matches it firmly. Not every row has a clone size; where given, it reads once, few, many or a size class.

few | . | TRBJ2-5 | TRBV7-9 | CASSLIQYGETQYF | TGTGCCAGCAGCCTCATTCAGTATGGAGAGACCCAGTACTTC
. | . | TRBJ2-1 | TRBV24-1 | CATSASRAPYNEQFF | TGTGCCACCAGTGCCTCCAGGGCCCCTTACAATGAGCAGTTCTTC
many | . | TRBJ2-1 | TRBV6-2/TRBV6-3 | CASNPGYWNIEQFF | TGTGCCAGCAACCCGGGGTACTGGAATATCGAGCAGTTCTTC
many | TRBD1 | TRBJ2-7 | TRBV7-6 | CASSLEGTGVYEQYF | TGTGCCAGCAGCTTAGAAGGGACAGGGGTGTACGAGCAGTACTTC
many | . | TRBJ1-2 | TRBV7-8 | CASSLHGAEVNYGYTF | TGTGCCAGCAGCTTACATGGGGCAGAGGTTAACTATGGCTACACCTTC
few | . | TRBJ1-1 | TRBV14 | CASSQVPGLYTEAFF | TGTGCCAGCAGCCAAGTACCGGGGCTGTACACTGAAGCTTTCTTT
few | . | TRBJ2-5 | TRBV6-5 | CASSYSGTEERETQYF | TGTGCCAGCAGTTACTCCGGGACCGAGGAGAGAGAGACCCAGTACTTC
. | TRBD1 | TRBJ1-6 | TRBV5-4 | CVGRDRGPNSPLHF | TGTGTCGGCAGGGACAGGGGGCCTAATTCACCCCTCCACTTT
. | . | TRBJ2-3 | TRBV6-2/TRBV6-3 | CASSYVFSADTQYF | TGTGCCAGCAGTTACGTTTTCAGCGCAGATACGCAGTATTTT
. | . | TRBJ1-1 | TRBV7-6 | CASSLGSPAIRNTEAFF | TGTGCCAGCAGCCTCGGGAGTCCGGCAATTAGGAACACTGAAGCTTTCTTT
. | . | TRBJ1-5 | TRBV6-6 | CASSYSRTSGGSNQPQHF | TGTGCCAGCAGTTATTCGAGGACGTCGGGGGGAAGCAATCAGCCCCAGCATTTT
. | . | TRBJ1-1 | TRBV7-9 | CASSLVPERGDTEAFF | TGTGCCAGCAGCTTAGTTCCCGAACGAGGAGACACTGAAGCTTTCTTT
many | . | TRBJ2-5 | TRBV7-8 | CASSRPPETQYF | TGTGCCAGCAGCAGGCCCCCAGAGACCCAGTACTTC
few | TRBD2 | TRBJ2-1 | TRBV7-2 | CASSLMSGGPSGEQFF | TGTGCCAGCAGCTTAATGAGCGGGGGCCCCTCCGGTGAGCAGTTCTTC
. | TRBD1 | TRBJ1-4 | TRBV7-9 | CASSLPGDRFGEKLFF | TGTGCCAGCAGCCTTCCGGGGGACAGGTTTGGAGAAAAACTGTTTTTT
. | . | TRBJ2-3 | TRBV27 | CASSLGVHTDTQYF | TGTGCCAGCAGTTTAGGGGTCCACACAGATACGCAGTATTTT
few | TRBD1 | TRBJ1-2 | TRBV7-9 | CASSTNRGRRGNYGYTF | TGTGCCAGCAGCACCAACAGGGGGCGTCGCGGAAACTATGGCTACACCTTC
. | . | TRBJ2-2 | TRBV7-6 | CASSRGRLGGNTGELFF | TGTGCCAGCAGCCGTGGTCGTTTAGGAGGGAACACCGGGGAGCTGTTTTTT
. | . | TRBJ1-1 | TRBV19 | CASSISDLRTEAFF | TGTGCCAGTAGTATCTCGGACCTGAGGACTGAAGCTTTCTTT
once | . | TRBJ2-6 | TRBV6-6 | CANSYSTGSPTGANVLTF | TGTGCCAACAGTTACTCGACAGGCTCACCAACTGGGGCCAACGTCCTGACTTTC
. | TRBD2 | TRBJ2-5 | TRBV7-8 | CASSGREGVGTEYF | TGTGCCAGCAGCGGGCGGGAGGGGGTTGGAACGGAATACTTC
. | . | TRBJ1-2 | TRBV10-2 | CASSERPLVYTF | TGCGCCAGCAGTGAGAGGCCTTTAGTCTACACCTTC